This note documents a single T cell receptor beta chain sequence. What it binds is not known. The sample comes from a study of cytomegalovirus exposure and HLA in healthy donors. General study points: Solely CMV serostatus was available to characterize immune exposure.

This cohort consisted of healthy bone marrow donors. Amplification used 60 Vbeta primers and 13 Jbeta primers. The repertoire was sequenced with immunoSEQ multiplex PCR; TCRdb's copy has only in-frame clones and lacks some. This repertoire includes over 110,000 clones. Trimming removed 3 bases from V and 0 bases from J, with 12 bases in between. The CDR3 runs to 15 residues. Germline lookup yields CDR1 MDHEN and CDR2 SYDVKM. The source of this sequence is a male donor in good health and CMV-seronegative. Source material: PBMCs. The V gene is TRBV28, the J gene TRBJ2-7; perhaps TRBD1 as D (6 bases). In DNA, the CDR3 is TGTGCCAGCAGTTTTTGGGGGCGAAACTCCTACGAGCAGTACTTC. Protein product: CASSFWGRNSYEQYF.